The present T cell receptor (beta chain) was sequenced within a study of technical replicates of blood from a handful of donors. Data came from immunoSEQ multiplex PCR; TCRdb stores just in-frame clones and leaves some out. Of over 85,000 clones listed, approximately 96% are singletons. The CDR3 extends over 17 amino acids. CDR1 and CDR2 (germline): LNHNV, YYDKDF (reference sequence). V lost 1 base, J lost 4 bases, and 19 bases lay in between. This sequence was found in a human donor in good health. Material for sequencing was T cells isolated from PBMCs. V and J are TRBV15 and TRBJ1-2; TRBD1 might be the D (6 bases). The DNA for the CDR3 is TGTGCCACCAGCAGAGGGATGGTACAGGGTCGGGTCTATGGCTACACCTTC. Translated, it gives CATSRGMVQGRVYGYTF.